The sequence of this T cell receptor (beta chain) was determined in a study of CD8 T cells in Susac syndrome. Study findings and constraints: The number of individuals included in the study's TCR sequencing and HLA analysis was acknowledged as relatively small.

A word on this clonotype: Antigen unknown.

After extraction with the RNeasy kit, about 0.45 to 1 ug of the RNA was reverse transcribed using random hexamers. TCRdb passed the immunoSEQ multiplex PCR reads through MiXCR, listing each CDR3 protein once. The sample records about 160,000 distinct CDR3 sequences, 95% to 97% being singletons. V lost 5 bases and J lost 0, with 10 bases in between. The CDR3 extends over 14 amino acids. This sequence was found in a human donor with Susac syndrome. The chain carries TRBV12-3 or TRBV12-4 and TRBJ1-1; no definite D call. The sample consisted of CD4+ T cells from PBMCs. CDR3 loop: CASSPQAVNTEAFF. Here the CDR3 DNA reads TGTGCCAGCAGTCCCCAGGCCGTGAACACTGAAGCTTTCTTT.